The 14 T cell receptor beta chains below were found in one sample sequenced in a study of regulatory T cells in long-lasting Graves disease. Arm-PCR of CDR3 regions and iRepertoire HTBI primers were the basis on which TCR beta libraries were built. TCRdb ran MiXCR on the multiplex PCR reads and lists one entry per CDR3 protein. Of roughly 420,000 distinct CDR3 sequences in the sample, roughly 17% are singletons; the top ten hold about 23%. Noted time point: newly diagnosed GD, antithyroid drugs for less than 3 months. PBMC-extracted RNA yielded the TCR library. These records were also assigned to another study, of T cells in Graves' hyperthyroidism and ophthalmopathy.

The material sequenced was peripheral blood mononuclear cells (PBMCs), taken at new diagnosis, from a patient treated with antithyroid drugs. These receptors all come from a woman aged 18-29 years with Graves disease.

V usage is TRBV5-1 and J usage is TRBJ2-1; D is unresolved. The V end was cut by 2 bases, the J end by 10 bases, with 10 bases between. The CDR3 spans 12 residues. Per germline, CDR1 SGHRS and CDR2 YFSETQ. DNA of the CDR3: TGCGCCAGCAGCTTAAGTTCGCAAGAGCAGTTCTTC. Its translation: CASSLSSQEQFF.

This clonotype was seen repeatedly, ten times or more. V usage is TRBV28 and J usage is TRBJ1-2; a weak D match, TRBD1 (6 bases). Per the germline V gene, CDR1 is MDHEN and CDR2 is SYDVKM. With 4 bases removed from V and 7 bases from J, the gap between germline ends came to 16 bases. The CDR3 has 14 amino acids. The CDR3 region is CASSSQGLWGGYTF. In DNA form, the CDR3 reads TGTGCCAGCAGTTCACAGGGACTTTGGGGTGGCTACACCTTC.

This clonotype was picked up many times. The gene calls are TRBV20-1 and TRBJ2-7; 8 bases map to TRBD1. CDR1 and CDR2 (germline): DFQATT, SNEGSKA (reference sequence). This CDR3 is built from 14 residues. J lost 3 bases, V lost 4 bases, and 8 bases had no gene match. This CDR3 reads CSANDRDRLYEQYF. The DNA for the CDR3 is TGCAGTGCTAACGACCGGGACAGGCTCTACGAGCAGTACTTC.

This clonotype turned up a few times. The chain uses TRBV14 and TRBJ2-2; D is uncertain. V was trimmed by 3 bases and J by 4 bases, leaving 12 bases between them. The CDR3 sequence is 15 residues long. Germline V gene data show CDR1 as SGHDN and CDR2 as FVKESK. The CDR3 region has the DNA TGTGCCAGCAGCCAGCAGCTTGTCTCCACCGGGGAGCTGTTTTTT. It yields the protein CASSQQLVSTGELFF.

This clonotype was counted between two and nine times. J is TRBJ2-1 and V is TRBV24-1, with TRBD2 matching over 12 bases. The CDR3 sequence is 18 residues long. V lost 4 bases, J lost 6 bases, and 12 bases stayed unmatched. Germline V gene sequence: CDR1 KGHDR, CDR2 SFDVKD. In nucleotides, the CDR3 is TGTGCCACCAGTGACGTCTACACCGGACTAGCGGGACGCAATGAGCAGTTCTTC. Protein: CATSDVYTGLAGRNEQFF.

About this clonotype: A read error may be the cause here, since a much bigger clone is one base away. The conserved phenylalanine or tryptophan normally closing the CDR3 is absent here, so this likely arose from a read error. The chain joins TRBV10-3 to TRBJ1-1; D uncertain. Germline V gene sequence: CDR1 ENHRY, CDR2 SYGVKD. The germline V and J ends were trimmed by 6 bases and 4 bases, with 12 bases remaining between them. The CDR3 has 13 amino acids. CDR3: CAISTDGSTEAFL. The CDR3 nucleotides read TGTGCCATCAGCACGGACGGGAGCACTGAAGCTTTCCTT.

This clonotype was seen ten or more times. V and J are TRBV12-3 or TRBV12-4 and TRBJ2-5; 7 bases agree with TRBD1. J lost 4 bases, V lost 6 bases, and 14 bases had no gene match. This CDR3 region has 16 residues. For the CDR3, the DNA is TGTGCCAGCAGCCTCGCCCTACAGGGGCCGGGAGAGACCCAGTACTTC. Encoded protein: CASSLALQGPGETQYF.

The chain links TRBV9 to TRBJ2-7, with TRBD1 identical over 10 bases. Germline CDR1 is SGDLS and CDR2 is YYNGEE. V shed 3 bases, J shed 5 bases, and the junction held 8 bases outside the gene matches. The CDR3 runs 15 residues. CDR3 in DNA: TGTGCCAGCAGCGGGAGGGGACAGGGGACCCACGAGCAGTACTTC. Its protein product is CASSGRGQGTHEQYF.

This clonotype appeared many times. The CDR3 is CASSLLGPFDNEQFF. In DNA, the CDR3 is TGTGCCAGCAGCCTCCTCGGGCCGTTCGACAATGAGCAGTTCTTC. This chain links TRBV14 with TRBJ2-1; no definite D call. V gave up 4 bases and J gave up 5 bases, with 15 bases separating them. This CDR3 comprises 15 residues. Germline-derived CDR1 and CDR2 are SGHDN and FVKESK. Supplemented by reference TRBV14 and TRBJ2-1, the full variable domain reads EAGVTQFPSHSVIEKGQTVTLRCDPISGHDNLYWYRRVMGKEIKFLLHFVKESKQDESGMPNNRFLAERTGGTYSTLKVQPAELEDSGVYFCASSLLGPFDNEQFFGPGTRLTVL.

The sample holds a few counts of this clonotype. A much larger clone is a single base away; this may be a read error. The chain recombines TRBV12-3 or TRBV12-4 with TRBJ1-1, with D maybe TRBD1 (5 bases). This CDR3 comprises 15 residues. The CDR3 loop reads CASTLWGIGNTKAFF. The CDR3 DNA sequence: TGTGCCAGCACCCTCTGGGGGATTGGGAACACTAAAGCTTTCTTT.

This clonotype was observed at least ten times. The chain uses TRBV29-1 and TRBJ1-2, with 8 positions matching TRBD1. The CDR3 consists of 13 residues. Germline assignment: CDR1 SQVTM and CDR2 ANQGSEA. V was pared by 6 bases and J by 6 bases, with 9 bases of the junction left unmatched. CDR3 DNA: TGCAGCGTCCCGCCGACAGGGGTTAATGGCTACACCTTC. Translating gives CSVPPTGVNGYTF.

The CDR3 DNA sequence: TGTGCCAGCAGTTACAGGGGGCGTAACACCGGGGAGCTGTTTTTT. It is translated as CASSYRGRNTGELFF. This chain links TRBV6-5 with TRBJ2-2, with 7 bases identical to TRBD1. This CDR3 contains 15 residues. The junction had 2 bases not matched to a gene; V was cut back by 2 bases and J by 2 bases. The V gene's germline CDR1 is MNHEY and CDR2 SVGAGI.

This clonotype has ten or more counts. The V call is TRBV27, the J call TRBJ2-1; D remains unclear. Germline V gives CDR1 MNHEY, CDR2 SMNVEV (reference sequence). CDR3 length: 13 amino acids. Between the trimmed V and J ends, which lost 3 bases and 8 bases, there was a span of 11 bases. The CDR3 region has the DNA TGTGCCAGCAGTTTGGGCTCAAGTCATGAGCAGTTCTTC. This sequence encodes CASSLGSSHEQFF.

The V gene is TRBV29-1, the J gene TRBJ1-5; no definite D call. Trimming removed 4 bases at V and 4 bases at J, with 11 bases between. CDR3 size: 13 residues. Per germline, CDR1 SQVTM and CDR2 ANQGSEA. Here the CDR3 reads CSVGQALNQPQHF. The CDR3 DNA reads TGCAGCGTTGGGCAGGCCTTGAATCAGCCCCAGCATTTT.